Each of the 26 T cell receptor beta chains below was sequenced from the same sample in a study of T cells in Graves' hyperthyroidism and ophthalmopathy. Amplified TCR beta CDR3 regions came from RNA transcripts. HTBI primers were employed in a first-round RT-PCR of the TCR CDR3. TCRdb re-derived calls from the multiplex PCR reads in MiXCR, one entry per CDR3 protein. This table has some 550,000 distinct CDR3 sequences, about a sixth appearing once. Sequenced sample: blood. Source of these receptors: a woman in her thirties or forties with Graves' ophthalmopathy.

There are many counts of this clonotype. The chain is built from TRBV6-5 and TRBJ2-3, with D perhaps given as TRBD1 or TRBD2 (5 bases each). This CDR3 is 18 amino acids long. The germline CDR1 and CDR2 sequences are MNHEY and SVGAGI. Trimming shortened V by 0 bases and J by 0 bases, and 16 bases separated the two germline ends. This CDR3 is CASSYSTGGSRSTDTQYF. The CDR3 region has the DNA TGTGCCAGCAGTTACTCGACTGGGGGTAGCCGTAGCACAGATACGCAGTATTTT.

This chain connects TRBV15 to TRBJ2-1; 8 nucleotides align to TRBD2. V dropped 0 bases and J dropped 6; count of bases not matched to a gene: 7. The CDR3 sequence is 16 residues long. The germline V gene encodes CDR1 LNHNV and CDR2 YYDKDF (reference sequence). CDR3 loop: CATSRDRGLVGNEQFF. The CDR3 DNA reads TGTGCCACCAGCAGAGATAGGGGACTAGTTGGCAATGAGCAGTTCTTC.

V usage is TRBV6-2 or TRBV6-3 and J usage is TRBJ1-1, with D perhaps TRBD1 (5 bases). The CDR3 is made up of 14 amino acids. V shed 0 bases and J shed 4 bases, with 9 bases lying between them. Germline CDR1 is MNHEY and CDR2 is SVGEGT. The CDR3: CASSYSRGSTEAFF. Here the CDR3 DNA reads TGTGCCAGCAGTTACTCGAGGGGAAGCACTGAAGCTTTCTTT.

This clonotype has at least ten counts. One end of the junction does not line up with germline, which may come from a read error. This chain links TRBV2 with TRBJ2-1; TRBD2 agrees at 9 bases. Germline values: CDR1 SNHLY, CDR2 FYNNEI. There are 14 residues in the CDR3. CDR3 DNA: TGTGCCAACAGTGATTTAGCGGGAGTATTTGGGCAGTTCTTC. It codes for CANSDLAGVFGQFF.

This clonotype occurred many times. The chain employs TRBV20-1 and TRBJ1-1, with unresolved D. The CDR3 loop spans 17 amino acids. The V end lost 0 bases, the J end lost 1 base, and 18 bases lay between the germline ends. In germline, CDR1 is DFQATT, CDR2 SNEGSKA (reference sequence). CDR3 sequence: CSARDSGRGGPNTEAFF. The CDR3 region has the DNA TGCAGTGCTAGAGACTCCGGGCGCGGAGGGCCGAACACTGAAGCTTTCTTT.

This clonotype was detected ten times or more. This chain links TRBV5-1 with TRBJ1-1; D is unclear. The CDR3 totals 16 residues. The germline V gene encodes CDR1 SGHRS and CDR2 YFSETQ. V gave up 5 bases and J gave up 4 bases, with 21 bases separating them. The DNA for the CDR3 is TGCGCCAGCAGTTACGGCGGTGGTGATCCGAGCACTGAAGCTTTCTTT. Amino acids: CASSYGGGDPSTEAFF.

The V call is TRBV11-1, the J call TRBJ1-1; 9 bases agree with TRBD1. CDR1 and CDR2 from the germline V gene are SGHAT and FQDESV (reference sequence). Unmatched junction bases numbered 13, after V lost 0 bases and J lost 5 bases. CDR3 size: 18 residues. The CDR3 spells CASSLAGVYRGLGTEAFF. The CDR3 nucleotides are TGTGCCAGCAGCTTAGCTGGGGTTTACAGGGGGCTGGGGACTGAAGCTTTCTTT.

This sequence joins TRBV4-1 and TRBJ1-1; perhaps TRBD1 as D (5 bases). V was pared by 6 bases and J by 1 base, with 9 bases between. This CDR3 region has 13 residues. CDR1 MGHRA and CDR2 YSYEKL come from the germline V gene. DNA for the CDR3: TGCGCCAGCAGAAATACAGGGAACACTGAAGCTTTCTTT. This encodes CASRNTGNTEAFF.

Many counts were recorded for this clonotype. Compared with germline, one end of the junction differs, possibly owing to a read error. The chain uses TRBV5-1 and TRBJ2-1; 12 positions agree with TRBD2. Germline CDR1 reads SGHRS; CDR2 reads YFSETQ. The CDR3 loop spans 15 amino acids. CDR3 bases: TGTGCCAGCAGCCTACTAGCGGGAGGCAACAATGAGCAGTTCTTC. It encodes CASSLLAGGNNEQFF.

This clonotype has at least ten counts. V is TRBV5-1 and J is TRBJ2-2; D is unclear. CDR3 length: 14 amino acids. V was trimmed by 2 bases and J by 1 base, leaving 6 bases between them. Per germline, CDR1 SGHRS and CDR2 YFSETQ. For the CDR3, the DNA is TGCGCCAGCAGCTTTATAGGGAACACCGGGGAGCTGTTTTTT. Protein sequence: CASSFIGNTGELFF.

This clonotype has a count of ten or more. The chain uses TRBV11-2 and TRBJ2-3; no clear D gene. CDR1 is SGHAT and CDR2 is FQNNGV in the germline V gene. The CDR3 is made up of 15 amino acids. V was trimmed by 5 bases and J by 0 bases, leaving 12 bases between them. The CDR3 nucleotides are TGTGCCAGCAGCCCCCCCAGCCCTAGCACAGATACGCAGTATTTT. It yields the protein CASSPPSPSTDTQYF.

This clonotype was seen only a few times. J is TRBJ1-2 and V is TRBV20-1; no firm D call. The CDR3 runs 11 residues. Germline V lookup: CDR1 DFQATT, CDR2 SNEGSKA (reference sequence). V was pared by 7 bases and J by 8 bases, with 14 bases between. The CDR3 region has the DNA TGCAGTGGAAACGACTGGTACGGCTACACCTTC. This translates into CSGNDWYGYTF.

As to this clonotype: It may be a read error: a sequence one base away is much more abundant. The chain links TRBV28 to TRBJ2-5, with D perhaps matching TRBD1 (5 bases). Deletions cut 7 bases from V and 2 bases from J, with 17 bases between. The germline V gene has CDR1 MDHEN and CDR2 SYDVKM. The CDR3 covers 15 residues. The CDR3 region is CASTDRRGAQETQYF. The CDR3 DNA follows: TGTGCCAGCACCGACAGACGCGGAGCTCAAGAGACCCAGTACTTC.

This clonotype was seen once. The chain joins TRBV15 to TRBJ1-1; D is perhaps TRBD1 (5 bases). The CDR3 consists of 16 residues. CDR1 is LNHNV and CDR2 is YYDKDF in the germline V gene (reference sequence). V lost 0 bases to trimming and J lost 6 bases, with 17 bases between them. The CDR3: CATSRDQGGAVSEAFF. As DNA, the CDR3 is TGTGCCACCAGCAGAGATCAGGGAGGTGCGGTTTCTGAAGCTTTCTTT.

This chain joins TRBV20-1 and TRBJ1-1; weak D call: TRBD1 (6 bases). Deletions cut 1 base from V and 5 bases from J, with 14 bases between. Germline V gene lookup returns CDR1 DFQATT and CDR2 SNEGSKA (reference sequence). This CDR3 spans 14 amino acids. The CDR3 loop reads CSARANSGETEAFF. The DNA for the CDR3 is TGCAGTGCTAGAGCAAATTCAGGGGAGACTGAAGCTTTCTTT.

This clonotype was recorded at least ten times. The chain links TRBV5-5 to TRBJ2-5; no clear D. Germline CDR1 SGHKS, CDR2 YYEKEE (reference sequence). Deletions cut 3 bases from V and 4 bases from J, with 10 bases between. The CDR3 extends over 13 amino acids. CDR3 DNA: TGTGCCAGCAGCTACTTCCCTCCAGAGACCCAGTACTTC. It codes for CASSYFPPETQYF.

At least ten counts were recorded for this clonotype. This chain uses TRBV5-1 with TRBJ2-2; 8 nucleotides line up with TRBD1. The ends lost 4 bases at V and 7 bases at J; junction bases unmatched: 9. There are 15 residues in the CDR3. Per germline, CDR1 SGHRS and CDR2 YFSETQ. The CDR3 is CASSPGQGAVGELFF. In DNA, the CDR3 is TGCGCCAGCAGCCCAGGACAGGGAGCGGTCGGGGAGCTGTTTTTT.

This clonotype has at least ten counts. This rearrangement joins TRBV18 to TRBJ1-4, with TRBD1 matching over 7 bases. The CDR3 sequence is 15 residues long. Germline CDR1 and CDR2: KGHSH and LQKENI. V trimming: 0 bases; J trimming: 7 bases; junction bases outside the gene matches: 5. CDR3: CASSPPTGLSEKLFF. DNA of the CDR3: TGTGCCAGCTCACCACCGACAGGGTTAAGTGAAAAACTGTTTTTT.

A word on this clonotype: A clone one base away is much larger, so this may be a read error. V usage is TRBV7-9 and J usage is TRBJ2-2; tentative D call: TRBD2 (5 bases). CDR3 length: 15 residues. Germline loops: CDR1 SEHNR, CDR2 FQNEAQ (reference sequence). The CDR3 spells CAGSGRSDNTGELFF. The CDR3 region has the DNA TGCGCCGGCAGCGGTAGGAGCGACAACACCGGGGAGCTGTTTTTT. The whole variable domain, filled in from reference TRBV7-9 and TRBJ2-2, reads DTGVSQNPRHKITKRGQNVTFRCDPISEHNRLYWYRQTLGQGPEFLTYFQNEAQLEKSRLLSDRFSAERPKGSFSTLEIQRTEQGDSAMYLCAGSGRSDNTGELFFGEGSRLTVL.

The chain uses TRBV4-1 and TRBJ2-3; D remains ambiguous. Trimming took 2 bases from V and 0 from J, leaving 12 bases between them. Germline CDR1 MGHRA, CDR2 YSYEKL. The CDR3 runs to 16 residues. The CDR3, as DNA: TGCGCCAGCAGCCAATCGTACATCCCTAGCACAGATACGCAGTATTTT. It codes for CASSQSYIPSTDTQYF.

The chain employs TRBV6-2 or TRBV6-3 and TRBJ2-5; perhaps TRBD2 as D (5 bases). The CDR3 runs to 10 residues. Germline V CDR1 and CDR2: MNHEY, SVGEGT. The germline V and J ends were trimmed by 11 bases and 5 bases, with 9 bases remaining between them. As DNA, the CDR3 is TGTGCCGCGGGCGGCGAGACCCAGTACTTC. Translation: CAAGGETQYF.

CDR3 sequence (DNA): TGTGCCAGCAGTGATCAGGGGGCAGGGTCACCCCTCCACTTT. It yields the protein CASSDQGAGSPLHF. The rearrangement links TRBV2 to TRBJ1-6; 8 bases fit TRBD1. This CDR3 has 14 amino acids. V was pared by 3 bases and J by 10 bases, with 5 bases of the junction left unmatched. Germline V gives CDR1 SNHLY, CDR2 FYNNEI.

V usage is TRBV2 and J usage is TRBJ2-3; 13 nucleotides agree with TRBD2. Germline V gives CDR1 SNHLY, CDR2 FYNNEI. CDR3 length equals 18 residues. The junction had 7 bases not matched to a gene; V was cut back by 3 bases and J by 1 base. The CDR3 loop is CASSDRTSGRKGTDTQYF. CDR3 sequence (DNA): TGTGCCAGCAGTGACCGGACTAGCGGGAGAAAGGGCACAGATACGCAGTATTTT.

CDR3 residues: CASSQEGGRGLAGRMGETQYF. CDR3 coding DNA: TGTGCCAGCAGCCAAGAAGGAGGAAGAGGACTAGCGGGAAGGATGGGGGAGACCCAGTACTTC. The rearrangement links TRBV14 to TRBJ2-5; 12 positions agree with TRBD2. J was trimmed by 5 bases and V by 0 bases; bases with no gene match: 19. Germline values: CDR1 SGHDN, CDR2 FVKESK. The CDR3 is 21 amino acids.

The chain couples TRBV5-6 to TRBJ1-1; TRBD1 is a possible D gene (6 bases). Trimming removed 1 base from V and 11 bases from J, with 15 bases in between. CDR3 length equals 13 residues. Looked up from germline, CDR1 is SGHDT and CDR2 is YYEEEE. This CDR3 reads CASSLFGTTLAFF. The CDR3 DNA reads TGTGCCAGCAGCTTGTTCGGGACAACTCTTGCTTTCTTT.

V gene TRBV10-3 combines with J gene TRBJ1-1; D uncertain. This CDR3 spans 16 amino acids. V was shortened by 8 bases and J by 4 bases, with 23 bases between the two germline ends. Germline V lookup: CDR1 ENHRY, CDR2 SYGVKD. The CDR3 loop is CAIGKPQQVVGTEAFF. CDR3 in DNA: TGTGCCATCGGTAAACCCCAGCAGGTCGTTGGCACTGAAGCTTTCTTT.